The sample holds one count of the clone carrying this T cell receptor (beta chain). Germline V gene sequence: CDR1 MNHEY, CDR2 SVGAGI. CDR3 length: 14 amino acids. With 6 bases removed from V and 2 bases from J, the gap between germline ends came to 13 bases. The repertoire was sequenced with immunoSEQ multiplex PCR; TCRdb's copy has only in-frame clones and lacks some. The sample includes around 33,000 clones, roughly 74% of them seen just once. This specimen belongs to a study of blood T cell repertoires in COVID-19. Study background: Samples of COVID-19 (acute and convalescent) were obtained from the United States, Italy and Spain.

This receptor was obtained from an elderly man with active or convalescent COVID-19. The chain employs TRBV6-5 and TRBJ1-1; tentatively, D is TRBD1 (6 bases). Sequenced material: peripheral blood. This CDR3 is CASSRAGGNTEAFF. The CDR3 region has the DNA TGTGCCAGCAGCCGGGCGGGGGGCAACACTGAAGCTTTCTTT.